Sequencing of this T cell receptor (beta chain) was carried out in a study of vaccination and CD4 T cells after COVID-19. Study-wide background: Overlapping spike pools from SARS-CoV-2 and HCoV-NL63, HCoV-OC43 and HCoV-229E served as culture stimuli. Overall study results and limits: Spike mono-reactivity was found in 304 of 307 vaccine-specific clones from convalescent patients. Early timepoints after natural infection were not analyzed in these convalescent patients.

A note on this clonotype: The antigen remains undetermined.

Scientists ran DNA taken from cultured CD4+ T cells through the Oncomine TCR Beta short-read assay for sequencing. MiXCR, run by TCRdb on the PCR reads, gives a single entry per CDR3 protein. Of 15,000 or so distinct CDR3 sequences listed, roughly 60% were seen once; the top ten hold about 7.7%. The sample's treatment: roughly 10-day PBMC culture with coronavirus spike peptide pools or control peptides (ViraFEST assay). In the ViraFEST assay, peptide-pool expansion preceded TCR sequencing of expanded clonotypes. The specimen sequenced was CD4+ T cells from blood, cultured in vitro. This sequence was found in a human donor who had recovered from COVID-19.

In DNA form, the CDR3 reads TGTGCCAGCAGCCCGGGACACCGGAACTATGGCTACACCTTC. Amino acid sequence: CASSPGHRNYGYTF. J is TRBJ1-2 and V is TRBV5-8, with a possible D match to TRBD1 (6 bases). V was cut by 4 bases and J by 2 bases, with 12 bases left in between. The length of the CDR3 is 14 residues. Germline V gene lookup returns CDR1 SGHTS and CDR2 YDEGEE.